This TCR beta chain was sequenced during a study of cytomegalovirus exposure and HLA in healthy donors. Primers: 60 Vbeta forward and 13 Jbeta reverse. In the original workflow: Unique TCR beta chains totaled some 78 million in a later count, with about 11 million of them shared. The assay was immunoSEQ multiplex PCR, and TCRdb's table has in-frame clones only and misses some. From that table come the V and J calls and clone size; the DNA was used to work out D and trimming. The table records under 200,000 clones, 75% to 80% of them present only once. Healthy bone marrow donors made up the donors. There are 16 residues in the CDR3. In germline, CDR1 is MNHEY, CDR2 SMNVEV (reference sequence). V lost 0 bases to trimming and J lost 1 base, with 7 bases between them.

The receptor was isolated from a man aged 45 to 65 in good health and CMV-seropositive. Sequencing was done on a sample of PBMCs. The chain recombines TRBV27 with TRBJ1-6, with D unresolved. CDR3 nucleotides: TGTGCCAGCAGTTTATCCGCAGTTTCCTATAATTCACCCCTCCACTTT. Amino acid sequence: CASSLSAVSYNSPLHF.